The clone carrying this TCR beta chain was counted a few times. The entry originates in a study of blood T cell repertoires in COVID-19. Looking at the study overall: From T cells, B-cell-depleted T cells, or PBMCs came the material, which was cDNA or gDNA.

TCRdb keeps only in-frame clones here, not all; method: immunoSEQ multiplex PCR. The sample has roughly 150,000 clones, around 80% seen once. Germline V gives CDR1 SNHLY, CDR2 FYNNEI. This CDR3 is built from 15 residues. V gave up 6 bases and J gave up 4 bases; unmatched junction bases: 6. The receptor was derived from a man aged 50 or older who had recovered from COVID-19. Sequencing used PBMCs or T cells enriched from blood (not recorded which). V and J are TRBV2 and TRBJ2-7, with 13 bases identical to TRBD2. In DNA, the CDR3 is TGTGCCAGCAGGCGGACTAGCGGGGGACAATACGAGCAGTACTTC. As protein: CASRRTSGGQYEQYF.